A single sample gave rise to the 29 T cell receptor beta chains below, sequenced in a study of blood T cell repertoires in COVID-19. Profiled with immunoSEQ multiplex PCR; TCRdb holds only in-frame clones, not every one. The data hold about 370,000 clones, with about 90% observed a single time. Sequencing was done on a sample of peripheral blood. These receptors were obtained from a woman aged 30 to 39 with COVID-19, enrolled during active disease.

The chain links TRBV7-2 to TRBJ2-3, with a possible D match to TRBD2 (5 bases). V was trimmed by 2 bases and J by 3 bases, leaving 15 bases between them. This CDR3 comprises 16 residues. Germline CDR1 and CDR2: SGHTA and FQGNSA. DNA for the CDR3: TGTGCCAGCAGCTTATCAGCGAGGGTTGGGACAGATACGCAGTATTTT. Translation: CASSLSARVGTDTQYF.

V is TRBV11-2 and J is TRBJ2-1; 11 bases align to TRBD2. J was trimmed by 9 bases and V by 5 bases; bases with no gene match: 9. CDR3 length equals 15 residues. Germline CDR1 is SGHAT and CDR2 is FQNNGV. The CDR3 sequence is CASSGGGTSGGEQFF. CDR3 DNA: TGTGCCAGCAGCGGCGGGGGGACTAGCGGCGGTGAGCAGTTCTTC.

This chain uses TRBV4-3 with TRBJ2-2; TRBD2 matches 11 bases. Germline lookup yields CDR1 LGHNA and CDR2 YSLEER. This CDR3 has 17 amino acids. The trim removed 1 base at V and 6 bases at J, leaving 7 bases unmatched. CDR3 bases: TGCGCCAGCAGCCAAGGACTAGCGGGAAGGAGGGCCGGGGAGCTGTTTTTT. This encodes CASSQGLAGRRAGELFF.

The rearrangement uses TRBV19 and TRBJ2-1; 7 nucleotides align to TRBD2. Germline V CDR1 and CDR2: LNHDA, SQIVND (reference sequence). The CDR3 is 18 amino acids. The ends lost 6 bases at V and 2 bases at J; junction bases unmatched: 16. The DNA of the CDR3 is TGTGCCAGTAGCTACTACCTGGGGGGGTCCAAAACCTACAATGAGCAGTTCTTC. Translation gives CASSYYLGGSKTYNEQFF.

This chain joins TRBV6-6 and TRBJ2-1, with 9 nucleotides matching TRBD2. Germline V gene lookup returns CDR1 MNHNY and CDR2 SVGAGI (reference sequence). The CDR3 extends over 12 amino acids. CDR3 sequence reads: CSHSGRLNEQFF. The CDR3 DNA sequence: TGTTCTCATAGCGGGAGACTCAATGAGCAGTTCTTC.

There are a few counts of this clone. This chain connects TRBV7-2 to TRBJ2-5; D is perhaps TRBD1 (5 bases). Trimming shortened V by 1 base and J by 3 bases, and 6 bases separated the two germline ends. This CDR3 has 13 residues. Germline CDR1 and CDR2: SGHTA and FQGNSA. The CDR3 loop reads CASSLVREETQYF. In nucleotides, the CDR3 is TGTGCCAGCAGCTTAGTCAGGGAAGAGACCCAGTACTTC.

The chain is built from TRBV27 and TRBJ2-7; 12 bases match TRBD2. Trimming removed 6 bases from V and 4 bases from J; junction bases left unmatched: 10. The CDR3 spans 16 residues. CDR1 and CDR2 from the germline V gene are MNHEY and SMNVEV (reference sequence). The CDR3: CASSPSGGGLHYEQYF. The CDR3 DNA follows: TGTGCCAGCAGCCCTAGCGGGGGGGGGCTCCATTACGAGCAGTACTTC.

This sequence joins TRBV4-2 and TRBJ2-3, with 8 bases that match TRBD1. Looked up from germline, CDR1 is LGHNA and CDR2 is YNFKEQ. The CDR3 runs 15 residues. Losses at the gene ends were 0 bases for V and 9 bases for J; bases not matched to a gene: 8. Here the CDR3 DNA reads TGTGCCAGCAGCCAAGACAGGGGGCTACGGCAGACGCAGTATTTT. Its translation: CASSQDRGLRQTQYF.

CDR3 region: CASSLAGLQETQYF. In nucleotides, the CDR3 is TGTGCCAGCAGCTTAGCGGGACTACAAGAGACCCAGTACTTC. The rearrangement joins TRBV7-8 to TRBJ2-5; 7 bases agree with TRBD2. CDR1 is SGHVS, CDR2 FQNEAQ, per germline. V gave up 0 bases and J gave up 2 bases; unmatched junction bases: 0. The CDR3 covers 14 residues. The full variable domain, with the rest looked up from reference TRBV7-8 and TRBJ2-5, is GAGVSQSPRYKVAKRGQDVALRCDPISGHVSLFWYQQALGQGPEFLTYFQNEAQLDKSGLPSDRFFAERPEGSVSTLKIQRTQQEDSAVYLCASSLAGLQETQYFGPGTRLLVL.

The V gene is TRBV9, the J gene TRBJ2-3; possible D gene TRBD1, 5 bases. Trimming pared 1 base from V and 4 bases from J, leaving 13 bases between. From germline, CDR1 is SGDLS and CDR2 YYNGEE. The CDR3 contains 15 residues. DNA of the CDR3: TGTGCCAGCAGCGTACTTGGCAGGGCAGCAGATACGCAGTATTTT. This sequence encodes CASSVLGRAADTQYF.

This sequence joins TRBV4-3 and TRBJ1-1; D remains unclear. CDR1 and CDR2 from the germline V gene are LGHNA and YSLEER. The V end lost 0 bases, the J end lost 1 base, and 3 bases lay between the germline ends. CDR3 size: 13 residues. Written as DNA, the CDR3 is TGCGCCAGCAGCCAAGAACAGAACACTGAAGCTTTCTTT. Encoded protein: CASSQEQNTEAFF.

This clone was seen just once. The chain joins TRBV5-5 to TRBJ2-6; D gene unclear. Trimming cost V 6 bases and J 0 bases, with 10 bases left between them. CDR1 is SGHKS, CDR2 YYEKEE, per germline (reference sequence). The CDR3 contains 15 residues. CDR3 residues: CASNNRPSGANVLTF. The CDR3 coding sequence is TGTGCCAGCAACAATCGTCCCTCTGGGGCCAACGTCCTGACTTTC. Filled out from reference TRBV5-5 and TRBJ2-6, the complete variable domain reads DAGVTQSPTHLIKTRGQQVTLRCSPISGHKSVSWYQQVLGQGPQFIFQYYEKEERGRGNFPDRFSARQFPNYSSELNVNALLLGDSALYLCASNNRPSGANVLTFGAGSRLTVL.

The chain is built from TRBV11-2 and TRBJ1-1; 9 nucleotides line up with TRBD1. Germline values: CDR1 SGHAT, CDR2 FQNNGV. The CDR3 length is 16 residues. Trimming at V came to 5 bases and at J to 3 bases, leaving 10 bases not matched to a gene. As DNA, the CDR3 is TGTGCCAGCAGCCAAGGACAGGGGTATTTGTACACTGAAGCTTTCTTT. Translated, it gives CASSQGQGYLYTEAFF. Variable domain in full (rest from reference TRBV11-2 and TRBJ1-1): EAGVAQSPRYKIIEKRQSVAFWCNPISGHATLYWYQQILGQGPKLLIQFQNNGVVDDSQLPKDRFSAERLKGVDSTLKIQPAKLEDSAVYLCASSQGQGYLYTEAFFGQGTRLTVV.

J is TRBJ2-3 and V is TRBV18, with 10 bases lining up with TRBD2. Trimming took 3 bases from V and 6 from J; bases not matched to a gene: 6. The CDR3 runs 15 residues. Germline values: CDR1 KGHSH, CDR2 LQKENI. The CDR3 spells CASSPLAGVGDTQYF. The CDR3 DNA reads TGTGCCAGCTCACCCCTAGCGGGGGTGGGTGATACGCAGTATTTT.

The chain is built from TRBV5-1 and TRBJ2-6; a weak D match, TRBD1 (5 bases). Between the trimmed V and J ends, which lost 6 bases and 0 bases, there was a span of 13 bases. The CDR3 consists of 16 residues. Looked up from germline, CDR1 is SGHRS and CDR2 is YFSETQ. CDR3 residues: CASTKQADSGANVLTF. The CDR3 nucleotides read TGCGCCAGCACCAAACAGGCGGACTCTGGGGCCAACGTCCTGACTTTC. Full variable domain (remainder filled in from reference TRBV5-1 and TRBJ2-6): KAGVTQTPRYLIKTRGQQVTLSCSPISGHRSVSWYQQTPGQGLQFLFEYFSETQRNKGNFPGRFSGRQFSNSRSEMNVSTLELGDSALYLCASTKQADSGANVLTFGAGSRLTVL.

In DNA, the CDR3 is TGTGCCAGCAGTTTAGCAGGGGATGGCTATGGCTACACCTTC. Translation: CASSLAGDGYGYTF. The rearrangement links TRBV27 to TRBJ1-2; possible D gene TRBD1, 6 bases. Germline V gene lookup returns CDR1 MNHEY and CDR2 SMNVEV (reference sequence). With 2 bases removed from V and 4 bases from J, the gap between germline ends came to 11 bases. CDR3 size: 14 residues.

V gene TRBV28 combines with J gene TRBJ1-3; 8 positions match TRBD1. Germline V CDR1 and CDR2: MDHEN, SYDVKM. This CDR3 is 13 amino acids long. V lost 11 bases to trimming and J lost 4 bases; unmatched junction nucleotides: 7. The CDR3 sequence: CAPGGATGNTIYF. CDR3 DNA sequence: TGTGCCCCAGGGGGCGCAACCGGAAACACCATATATTTT.

The rearrangement joins TRBV5-1 to TRBJ2-2, with 11 bases fitting TRBD2. Germline CDR1 reads SGHRS; CDR2 reads YFSETQ. After removal of 2 bases from V and 4 bases from J, the junction contained 7 bases not matched to a gene. CDR3 length: 17 amino acids. The CDR3 sequence is CASSFTGTSGLTGELFF. For the CDR3, the DNA is TGCGCCAGCAGCTTTACCGGGACTAGCGGCCTCACCGGGGAGCTGTTTTTT. The whole variable domain, remainder taken from reference TRBV5-1 and TRBJ2-2, is KAGVTQTPRYLIKTRGQQVTLSCSPISGHRSVSWYQQTPGQGLQFLFEYFSETQRNKGNFPGRFSGRQFSNSRSEMNVSTLELGDSALYLCASSFTGTSGLTGELFFGEGSRLTVL.

This chain joins TRBV6-2 or TRBV6-3 and TRBJ2-5, with 9 bases identical to TRBD2. Germline lookup yields CDR1 MNHEY and CDR2 SVGEGT. The CDR3 has 13 amino acids. The V gene end was trimmed by 6 bases and the J gene end by 9 bases; junction bases not matched to a gene: 8. The CDR3 reads CASSPGLAQAQYF. The CDR3 DNA follows: TGTGCCAGCAGCCCGGGACTAGCCCAGGCCCAGTACTTC.

This clone has a single count. The gene calls are TRBV9 and TRBJ2-2; TRBD1 aligns across 8 bases. CDR1 and CDR2 from the germline V gene are SGDLS and YYNGEE. Trimming cost V 0 bases and J 6 bases; bases outside gene matches: 4. There are 15 residues in the CDR3. CDR3 residues: CASSVVTGASGELFF. CDR3 nucleotide sequence: TGTGCCAGCAGCGTAGTGACAGGGGCATCCGGGGAGCTGTTTTTT. Variable domain in full (rest from reference TRBV9 and TRBJ2-2): DSGVTQTPKHLITATGQRVTLRCSPRSGDLSVYWYQQSLDQGLQFLIQYYNGEERAKGNILERFSAQQFPDLHSELNLSSLELGDSALYFCASSVVTGASGELFFGEGSRLTVL.

The rearrangement uses TRBV6-2 or TRBV6-3 and TRBJ1-6; 9 bases are a match to TRBD1. Germline V gives CDR1 MNHEY, CDR2 SVGEGT. This CDR3 is built from 14 residues. Losses at the gene ends were 6 bases for V and 12 bases for J; bases not matched to a gene: 9. CDR3 amino acids: CASSSGTGTIPLHF. The CDR3, as DNA: TGTGCCAGCAGCTCCGGGACAGGGACCATACCCCTCCACTTT.

Of note for this clone: The sample contains more than one DNA sequence encoding this CDR3. The chain employs TRBV18 and TRBJ1-1; D gene uncertain. Trimming stripped 2 bases from V and 1 base from J, with 5 bases between. Germline V gene sequence: CDR1 KGHSH, CDR2 LQKENI. The CDR3 length is 13 residues. CDR3 DNA sequence: TGTGCCAGCTCACCATCGGGGAACACTGAAGCTTTCTTT. It is translated as CASSPSGNTEAFF.

V is TRBV4-1 and J is TRBJ2-5; TRBD1 aligns across 8 bases. The trim removed 4 bases at V and 5 bases at J, leaving 9 bases unmatched. Germline CDR1 reads MGHRA; CDR2 reads YSYEKL. The CDR3 consists of 15 residues. CDR3 residues: CASSPTQGEGETQYF. DNA of the CDR3: TGCGCCAGCAGCCCCACACAGGGGGAAGGGGAGACCCAGTACTTC.

The rearrangement links TRBV9 to TRBJ2-2, with D unclear. The germline CDR1 and CDR2 sequences are SGDLS and YYNGEE. The germline V and J ends were trimmed by 4 bases and 4 bases, with 2 bases remaining between them. The CDR3 is 11 residues long. The CDR3 region is CASSLTGELFF. The CDR3 region has the DNA TGTGCCAGCAGCCTCACCGGGGAGCTGTTTTTT.

The rearrangement joins TRBV29-1 to TRBJ1-2; 8 bases match TRBD1. Germline trimming cut 6 bases from V and 5 bases from J; bases unmatched to any gene: 8. Germline values: CDR1 SQVTM, CDR2 ANQGSEA. The CDR3 loop spans 13 amino acids. The chain's CDR3 is CSVNRGDRYGYTF. The CDR3 region has the DNA TGCAGCGTCAACAGGGGGGACCGTTATGGCTACACCTTC.

This clone was seen just once. The J gene is TRBJ2-1, the V gene TRBV4-1, with 11 nucleotides matching TRBD2. CDR1 MGHRA and CDR2 YSYEKL come from the germline V gene. After removal of 2 bases from V and 8 bases from J, the junction contained 5 bases not matched to a gene. This CDR3 spans 15 amino acids. CDR3 protein: CASSQIAGGPDEQFF. CDR3 bases: TGCGCCAGCAGCCAAATAGCGGGAGGGCCAGATGAGCAGTTCTTC.

This chain joins TRBV5-1 and TRBJ2-1; 8 nucleotides line up with TRBD1. Germline V gene lookup returns CDR1 SGHRS and CDR2 YFSETQ. With V trimmed by 0 bases and J by 8 bases, 4 bases remained unmatched. This CDR3 has 14 amino acids. CDR3 DNA sequence: TGCGCCAGCAGCTTGGTTCCAGGGGGCTATGAGCAGTTCTTC. This encodes CASSLVPGGYEQFF.

The chain recombines TRBV28 with TRBJ1-5; D gene unclear. Between the trimmed V and J ends, which lost 3 bases and 0 bases, there was a span of 15 bases. Germline V gene data show CDR1 as MDHEN and CDR2 as SYDVKM. This CDR3 is 17 amino acids long. The CDR3 protein is CASSLAGSDYSNQPQHF. The CDR3 nucleotides read TGTGCCAGCAGTTTGGCGGGCAGCGATTATAGCAATCAGCCCCAGCATTTT.

The gene calls are TRBV10-1 and TRBJ2-5; unclear D gene. Trimming shortened V by 2 bases and J by 1 base, and 8 bases separated the two germline ends. Per germline, CDR1 WNHNN and CDR2 SYGVQD (reference sequence). The length of the CDR3 is 14 residues. CDR3 amino acids: CASSEGPIQETQYF. The CDR3 DNA is TGCGCCAGCAGTGAGGGGCCTATCCAAGAGACCCAGTACTTC.